The clone carrying this T cell receptor beta chain was seen at least ten times. Antigen: not known. The sample originates from a study of identical twins. Study results and caveats: Invariant cells of the MAIT and iNKT types might have partly distorted the zero-insertion analyses.

Template switching, a step in the protocol, added a universal primer site, and cDNA carried unique molecular identifiers. MiXCR, applied by TCRdb to the 5' RACE reads, yields one record per CDR3 protein. The sample records about 900,000 distinct CDR3 sequences, 12% being singletons. The J segment lost 4 bases and the V segment lost 6 bases, leaving 12 bases of the junction unmatched. The CDR3 has 16 residues. CDR1 ENHRY and CDR2 SYGVKD come from the germline V gene. The same sample was also used in a study of yellow fever vaccine responses in identical twins. In that study: On the reported evidence, twins' vaccine T cell responses seemed partly convergent and partly personalized.

The V call is TRBV10-3, the J call TRBJ2-7; 10 positions agree with TRBD2. The source material was PBMCs. The sequence was obtained from a woman aged 18-29 years in good health. The CDR3 nucleotides read TGTGCCATCAGCCCCACCGTAGCGGGAGGTTCATACGAGCAGTACTTC. Its protein is CAISPTVAGGSYEQYF.